This TCR beta chain was recorded in a study of vaccination effects on CD4 cells after COVID-19 (dated 2022 in TCRdb). As for the study more broadly: Participants received two doses of either the BNT162b2 or the mRNA-1273 mRNA SARS-CoV-2 vaccine. Cultures from other donors in the study were sequenced using the Oncomine TCR Beta short-read assay on an Illumina iSeq 100. The study compared SARS-CoV-2 spike-specific CD4+ TCR repertoires before and after mRNA vaccination in COVID-19 convalescent patients and infection-naive vaccine recipients. The full study included over 8 COVID-19 convalescent patients and several SARS-CoV-2-naive healthy vaccine recipients. Points the paper makes about the study in general: Among healthy vaccine recipients, nearly all vaccine-induced clones were SARS-CoV-2 mono-reactive, and only 1 of 255 was cross-reactive with common cold coronaviruses. Both infection-induced and vaccine-induced clones contracted markedly at late post-vaccination timepoints, which is consistent with waning T cell responses. Limitations of the study were the small number of convalescent patients and the absence of early post-infection timepoints.

To identify antigen-specific CD4+ T cell clonotypes by their expansion, the ViraFEST assay first stimulated PBMC with viral peptide pools and then applied TCR sequencing. After more than 9 days of culture, CD4+ T cells were isolated with the EasySep CD4+ T cell isolation kit. Healthy vaccine recipients had no prior SARS-CoV-2 infection, confirmed by negative nucleocapsid antibodies before and after vaccination. Each well held two million PBMC cultured in IMDM containing about 5.5% human AB serum, 9.5 to 10 IU/ml IL-2 and gentamicin, along with around 11 ug/ml peptides. Half of the culture medium was replaced with fresh IL-2-containing medium on days 3 and 7. Unless noted otherwise, every peptide stimulation condition was grown in triplicate wells. PBMC were separated from whole blood using Ficoll-Paque Plus gradient centrifugation and were then either cryopreserved at -140C or used fresh. Overlapping peptide pools spanned the spike proteins of SARS-CoV-2 and the common cold coronaviruses HCoV-NL63, HCoV-OC43 and HCoV-229E. The QIAamp micro DNA kit was used to extract genomic DNA from the cultured CD4+ T cells.

CDR1 and CDR2 (SNHLY, FYNNEI) derive from the germline V gene. V is reduced by 5 bases and J by 0 bases, leaving a spacing of 7 bases between them. The CDR3, cysteine through phenylalanine, is 13 amino acids long. The DNA shown is the 39-base CDR3, in frame from base 1. For this clone: No antigen is known for it. No base-level quality is on record; no much larger clone is a single base apart.

The protocol used for the library was the immunoSEQ multiplex PCR assay. DNA from the cultured and isolated CD4+ T cells underwent TCR beta CDR3 sequencing. As for how the authors treated the data: Non-productive TCR sequences were discarded, and reads were trimmed to the CDR3 region, with only CDR3s of 7 or more amino acids retained. Antigen-specific clonotypes were identified using the MANAFEST web app by comparison of expansion in peptide wells against reference cultures. To count as positive, a clone had to show expansion at FDR<0.05 compared with the reference and with all other wells, an odds ratio above 5, and a frequency above 0.1% in two replicate wells. Cross-reactive clonotypes were defined as significantly expanded in SARS-CoV-2 spike wells and in at least one common cold coronavirus spike condition. Levenshtein distance calculated with the stringdist R package was used to assess CDR3 similarity, and unrooted trees were constructed with ape in R 3.6.1. Held by TCRdb, this immuneACCESS table contains in-frame sequences only and omits some clones. Under half of the omission traces to an unresolved V gene where checked; the cause of the rest is unknown. The V and J calls and clone size are taken from that table; D and trimming were inferred from the DNA. This sample is represented by approximately 54,000 clones; 80% of them were singletons. Together, the top ten hold 2% to 2.5% of the sample.

The sequence was collected from a human donor who received a COVID-19 vaccine. This chain is built from TRBV2 and TRBJ1-1; the D gene is not confidently resolved. This specimen was CD4+ T cells from PBMCs cultured with HCoV-229E spike peptides, taken before COVID-19 vaccination. The cell subset or site label of this sample denotes: HCoV-229E spike overlapping peptide pool stimulation. The DNA sequence follows: TGTGCCAGCAGTCCGGGGATGAACACTGAAGCTTTCTTT. Translated, it reads CASSPGMNTEAFF.